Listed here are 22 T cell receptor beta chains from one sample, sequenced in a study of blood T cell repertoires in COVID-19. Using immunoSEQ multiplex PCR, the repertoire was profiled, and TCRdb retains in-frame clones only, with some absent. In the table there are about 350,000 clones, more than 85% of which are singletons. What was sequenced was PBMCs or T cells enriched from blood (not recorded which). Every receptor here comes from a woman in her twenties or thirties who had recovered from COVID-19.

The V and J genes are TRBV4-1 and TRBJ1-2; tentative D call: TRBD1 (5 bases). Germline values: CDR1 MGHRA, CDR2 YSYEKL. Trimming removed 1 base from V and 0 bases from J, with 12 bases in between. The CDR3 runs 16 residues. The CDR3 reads CASSQGEGRANYGYTF. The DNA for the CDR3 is TGCGCCAGCAGCCAAGGGGAGGGCAGGGCTAACTATGGCTACACCTTC.

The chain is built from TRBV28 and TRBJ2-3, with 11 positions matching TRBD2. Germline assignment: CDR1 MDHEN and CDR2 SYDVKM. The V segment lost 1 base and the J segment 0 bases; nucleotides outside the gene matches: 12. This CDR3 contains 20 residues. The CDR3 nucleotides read TGTGCCAGCAGTTTATATAAGATAACTAGCGGGGGCTCTAGCACAGATACGCAGTATTTT. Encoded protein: CASSLYKITSGGSSTDTQYF. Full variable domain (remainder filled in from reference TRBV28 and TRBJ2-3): DVKVTQSSRYLVKRTGEKVFLECVQDMDHENMFWYRQDPGLGLRLIYFSYDVKMKEKGDIPEGYSVSREKKERFSLILESASTNQTSMYLCASSLYKITSGGSSTDTQYFGPGTRLTVL.

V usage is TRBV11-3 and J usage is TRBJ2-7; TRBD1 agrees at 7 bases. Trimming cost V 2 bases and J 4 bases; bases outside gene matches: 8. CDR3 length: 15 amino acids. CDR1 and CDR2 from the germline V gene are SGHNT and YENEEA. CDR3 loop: CASSLHRGRDYEQYF. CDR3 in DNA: TGTGCCAGCAGCTTACACAGGGGCAGGGATTACGAGCAGTACTTC.

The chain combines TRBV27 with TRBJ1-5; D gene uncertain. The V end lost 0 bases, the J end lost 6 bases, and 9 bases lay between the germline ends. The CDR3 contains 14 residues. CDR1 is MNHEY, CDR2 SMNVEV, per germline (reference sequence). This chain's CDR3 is CASSLSRRGQPQHF. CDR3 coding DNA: TGTGCCAGCAGTTTATCTAGGCGGGGTCAGCCCCAGCATTTT.

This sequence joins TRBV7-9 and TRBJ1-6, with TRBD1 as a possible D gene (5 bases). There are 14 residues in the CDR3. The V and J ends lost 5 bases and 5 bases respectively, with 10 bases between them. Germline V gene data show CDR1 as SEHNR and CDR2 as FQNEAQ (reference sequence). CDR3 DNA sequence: TGTGCCAGCAGCCCTGGCAGGGATAATTCACCCCTCCACTTT. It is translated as CASSPGRDNSPLHF.

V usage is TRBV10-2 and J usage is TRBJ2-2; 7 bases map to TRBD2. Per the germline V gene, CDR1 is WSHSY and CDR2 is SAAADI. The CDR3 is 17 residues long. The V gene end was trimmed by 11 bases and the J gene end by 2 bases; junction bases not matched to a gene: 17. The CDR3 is CASPSPRPSGNTGELFF. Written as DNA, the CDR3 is TGCGCCTCCCCCAGCCCCCGGCCTAGCGGAAACACCGGGGAGCTGTTTTTT.

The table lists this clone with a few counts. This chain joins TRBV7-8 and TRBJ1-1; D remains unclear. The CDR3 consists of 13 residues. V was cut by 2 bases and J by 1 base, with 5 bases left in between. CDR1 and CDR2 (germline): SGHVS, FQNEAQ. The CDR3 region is CASSLSENTEAFF. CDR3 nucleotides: TGTGCCAGCAGCTTAAGCGAGAACACTGAAGCTTTCTTT.

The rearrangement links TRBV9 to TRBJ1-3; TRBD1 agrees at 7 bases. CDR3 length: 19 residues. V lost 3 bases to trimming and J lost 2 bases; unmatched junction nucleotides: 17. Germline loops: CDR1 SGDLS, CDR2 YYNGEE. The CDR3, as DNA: TGTGCCAGCAGCGCCTTAACCAGGGGGAGCGCTTTACCTGGAAACACCATATATTTT. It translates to CASSALTRGSALPGNTIYF.

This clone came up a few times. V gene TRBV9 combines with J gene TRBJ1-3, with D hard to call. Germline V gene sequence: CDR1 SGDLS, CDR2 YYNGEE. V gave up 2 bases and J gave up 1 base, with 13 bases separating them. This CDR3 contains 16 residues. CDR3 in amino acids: CASSVPRGGSGNTIYF. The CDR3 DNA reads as TGTGCCAGCAGCGTGCCTCGGGGAGGATCTGGAAACACCATATATTTT.

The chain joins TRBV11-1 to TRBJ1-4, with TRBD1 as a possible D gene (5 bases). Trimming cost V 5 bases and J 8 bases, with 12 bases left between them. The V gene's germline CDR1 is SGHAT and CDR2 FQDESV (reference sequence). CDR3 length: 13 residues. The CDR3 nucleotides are TGTGCCAGCAGCCCCCGCACAGGCGAAAAACTGTTTTTT. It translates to CASSPRTGEKLFF.

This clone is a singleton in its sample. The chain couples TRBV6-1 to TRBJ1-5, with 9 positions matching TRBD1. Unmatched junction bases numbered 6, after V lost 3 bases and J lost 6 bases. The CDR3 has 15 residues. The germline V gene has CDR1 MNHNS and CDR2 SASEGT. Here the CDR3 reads CASSEGQGIGQPQHF. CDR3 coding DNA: TGTGCCAGCAGTGAGGGACAGGGAATAGGTCAGCCCCAGCATTTT.

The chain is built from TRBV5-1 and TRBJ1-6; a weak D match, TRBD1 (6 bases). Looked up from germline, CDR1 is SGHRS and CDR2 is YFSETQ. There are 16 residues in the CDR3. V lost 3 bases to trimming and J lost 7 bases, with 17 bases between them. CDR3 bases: TGCGCCAGCAGCTCAGCCCCACAGGGAGACAATTCACCCCTCCACTTT. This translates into CASSSAPQGDNSPLHF.

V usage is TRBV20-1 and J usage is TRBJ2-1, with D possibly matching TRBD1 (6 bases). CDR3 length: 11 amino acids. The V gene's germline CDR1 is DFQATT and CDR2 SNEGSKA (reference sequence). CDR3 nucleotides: TGCAGGCCAAAGTCCCGGGACACCCTGTTCTTC. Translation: CRPKSRDTLFF.

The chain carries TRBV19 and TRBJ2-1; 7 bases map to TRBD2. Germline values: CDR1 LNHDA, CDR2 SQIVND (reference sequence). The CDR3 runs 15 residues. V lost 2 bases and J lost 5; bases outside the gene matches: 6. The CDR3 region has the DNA TGTGCCAGTAGTATACCGGGGAGGGCCCACAATGAGCAGTTCTTC. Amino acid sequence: CASSIPGRAHNEQFF. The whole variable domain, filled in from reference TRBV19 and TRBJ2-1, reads DGGITQSPKYLFRKEGQNVTLSCEQNLNHDAMYWYRQDPGQGLRLIYYSQIVNDFQKGDIAEGYSVSREKKESFPLTVTSAQKNPTAFYLCASSIPGRAHNEQFFGPGTRLTVL.

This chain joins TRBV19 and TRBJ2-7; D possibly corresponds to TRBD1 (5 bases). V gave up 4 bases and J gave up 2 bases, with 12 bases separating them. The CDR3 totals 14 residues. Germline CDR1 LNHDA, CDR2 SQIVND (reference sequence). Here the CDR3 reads CASSTGTGPYEQYF. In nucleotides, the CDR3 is TGTGCCAGTAGTACAGGAACAGGTCCCTACGAGCAGTACTTC. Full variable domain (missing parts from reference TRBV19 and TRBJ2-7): DGGITQSPKYLFRKEGQNVTLSCEQNLNHDAMYWYRQDPGQGLRLIYYSQIVNDFQKGDIAEGYSVSREKKESFPLTVTSAQKNPTAFYLCASSTGTGPYEQYFGPGTRLTVT.

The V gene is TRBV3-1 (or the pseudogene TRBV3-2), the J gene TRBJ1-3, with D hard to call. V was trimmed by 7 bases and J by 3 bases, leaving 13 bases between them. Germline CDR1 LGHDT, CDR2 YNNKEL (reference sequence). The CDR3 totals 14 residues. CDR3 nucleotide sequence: TGTGCCAGCACAAACAGTGGAGGTGGAAACACCATATATTTT. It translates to CASTNSGGGNTIYF.

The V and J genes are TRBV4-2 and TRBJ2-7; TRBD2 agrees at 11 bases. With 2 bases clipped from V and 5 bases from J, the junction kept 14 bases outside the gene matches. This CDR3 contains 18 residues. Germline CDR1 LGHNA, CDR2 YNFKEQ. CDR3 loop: CASSQRGAIAGGRNEQYF. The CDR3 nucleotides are TGTGCCAGCAGCCAACGAGGGGCGATAGCGGGGGGGCGGAACGAGCAGTACTTC.

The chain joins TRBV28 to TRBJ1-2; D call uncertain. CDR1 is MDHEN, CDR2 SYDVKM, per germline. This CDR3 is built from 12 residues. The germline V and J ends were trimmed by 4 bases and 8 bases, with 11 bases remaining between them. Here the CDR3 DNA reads TGTGCCAGCAGTTATGTCCTCTACGGCTACACCTTC. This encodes CASSYVLYGYTF.

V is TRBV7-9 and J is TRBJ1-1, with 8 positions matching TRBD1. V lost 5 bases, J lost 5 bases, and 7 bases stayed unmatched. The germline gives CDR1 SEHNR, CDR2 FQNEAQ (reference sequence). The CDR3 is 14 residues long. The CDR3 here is CASSLNRGETEAFF. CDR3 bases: TGTGCCAGCAGCCTTAACAGGGGGGAGACTGAAGCTTTCTTT. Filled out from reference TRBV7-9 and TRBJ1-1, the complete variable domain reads DTGVSQNPRHKITKRGQNVTFRCDPISEHNRLYWYRQTLGQGPEFLTYFQNEAQLEKSRLLSDRFSAERPKGSFSTLEIQRTEQGDSAMYLCASSLNRGETEAFFGQGTRLTVV.

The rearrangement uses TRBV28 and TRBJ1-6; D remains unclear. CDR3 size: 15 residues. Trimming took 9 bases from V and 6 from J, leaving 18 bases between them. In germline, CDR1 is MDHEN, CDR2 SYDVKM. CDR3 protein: CASLNPTPFNSPLHF. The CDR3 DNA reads TGTGCCAGTTTAAACCCGACACCCTTTAATTCACCCCTCCACTTT.

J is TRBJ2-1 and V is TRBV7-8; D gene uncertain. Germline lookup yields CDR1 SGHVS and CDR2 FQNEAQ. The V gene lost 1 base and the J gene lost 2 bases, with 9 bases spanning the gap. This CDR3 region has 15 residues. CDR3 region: CASSLVDTTYNEQFF. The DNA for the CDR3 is TGTGCCAGCAGCTTAGTAGACACAACCTACAATGAGCAGTTCTTC.

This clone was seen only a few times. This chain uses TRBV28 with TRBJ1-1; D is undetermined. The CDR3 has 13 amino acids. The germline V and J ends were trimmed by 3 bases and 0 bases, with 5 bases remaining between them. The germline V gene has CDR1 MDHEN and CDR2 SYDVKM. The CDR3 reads CASSFSVNTEAFF. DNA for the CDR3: TGTGCCAGCAGTTTCAGCGTGAACACTGAAGCTTTCTTT.